Below, 15 T cell receptor beta chains from the same sample are listed, as sequenced in a study of CD8 T cells in Susac syndrome. When the RNA was reverse transcribed, random hexamers were used with an input of roughly 0.5 to 1 ug. TCRdb recomputed calls from the immunoSEQ multiplex PCR reads with MiXCR, one row per CDR3 protein. The data contain about 83,000 distinct CDR3 sequences, 95% to 97% of them singletons. The specimen was CD8+ T cells from PBMCs. The receptor set was obtained from a human donor with Susac syndrome.

The chain has TRBV4-3 and TRBJ2-1; D is unclear. Germline V CDR1 and CDR2: LGHNA, YSLEER. This CDR3 has 14 amino acids. The V end was cut by 0 bases, the J end by 16 bases, with 19 bases between. CDR3 protein: CASSQDGVWDERFF. In DNA, the CDR3 is TGCGCCAGCAGCCAAGATGGGGTTTGGGATGAGCGTTTCTTC.

The rearrangement uses TRBV29-1 and TRBJ2-5, with TRBD1 matching 7 bases. Germline CDR1 reads SQVTM; CDR2 reads ANQGSEA. Germline trimming cut 5 bases from V and 1 base from J; bases unmatched to any gene: 7. The CDR3 contains 14 residues. Written as DNA, the CDR3 is TGCAGCGTTACAGGGGCCACTATCCAAGAGACCCAGTACTTC. As protein: CSVTGATIQETQYF.

The chain has TRBV6-6 and TRBJ1-2; D gene uncertain. Germline loops: CDR1 MNHNY, CDR2 SVGAGI (reference sequence). The CDR3 loop spans 12 amino acids. V shed 6 bases and J shed 4 bases, with 9 bases lying between them. The CDR3 sequence: CASSPESYGYTF. As DNA, the CDR3 is TGTGCCAGCAGCCCCGAGTCCTATGGCTACACCTTC.

This sequence joins TRBV29-1 and TRBJ2-1; 9 bases are a match to TRBD1. Germline trimming cut 0 bases from V and 7 bases from J; bases unmatched to any gene: 13. The CDR3 sequence is 17 residues long. CDR1 is SQVTM and CDR2 is ANQGSEA in the germline V gene. The CDR3 here is CSVEDRPTGGGWNEQFF. CDR3 DNA sequence: TGCAGCGTTGAAGATCGCCCTACAGGGGGCGGTTGGAATGAGCAGTTCTTC.

The chain employs TRBV24-1 and TRBJ2-2; possibly TRBD1 for D (5 bases). The CDR3 is 14 residues long. Germline V lookup: CDR1 KGHDR, CDR2 SFDVKD. Trimming stripped 6 bases from V and 7 bases from J, with 14 bases between. CDR3 loop: CATSSVGLGGELFF. For the CDR3, the DNA is TGTGCCACCAGTTCGGTGGGGCTCGGCGGGGAGCTGTTTTTT.

The chain joins TRBV7-9 to TRBJ1-2; D is uncertain. The germline CDR1 and CDR2 sequences are SEHNR and FQNEAQ (reference sequence). V lost 10 bases and J lost 8, with 14 bases in between. CDR3 length: 11 residues. The CDR3 DNA reads as TGTGCCATCGTCTTGTCTGGAGGCTACACCTTC. Residues: CAIVLSGGYTF.

J is TRBJ2-3 and V is TRBV6-4, with 10 bases aligning to TRBD2. Germline trimming cut 2 bases from V and 4 bases from J; bases unmatched to any gene: 0. The CDR3 is 14 amino acids. The germline V gene has CDR1 MRHNA and CDR2 SNTAGT. The CDR3 sequence: CASSDSGGADTQYF. CDR3 in DNA: TGTGCCAGCAGTGACAGCGGGGGGGCAGATACGCAGTATTTT.

The CDR3 sequence is CASSAWSLQAYGYTF. In DNA, the CDR3 is TGTGCCAGCAGCGCGTGGAGTCTCCAGGCCTATGGCTACACCTTC. The V call is TRBV9, the J call TRBJ1-2; D remains ambiguous. The CDR3 length is 15 residues. Germline CDR1 reads SGDLS; CDR2 reads YYNGEE. Trimming shortened V by 3 bases and J by 4 bases, and 16 bases separated the two germline ends.

The V gene is TRBV11-2, the J gene TRBJ2-7; no definite D call. There are 12 residues in the CDR3. Trimming shortened V by 5 bases and J by 6 bases, and 11 bases separated the two germline ends. From germline, CDR1 is SGHAT and CDR2 FQNNGV. CDR3 loop: CASSGSGLEQYV. In DNA, the CDR3 is TGTGCCAGCAGCGGTTCTGGGCTCGAGCAGTACGTC.

This chain links TRBV6-2 or TRBV6-3 with TRBJ1-5; the match to TRBD1 covers 7 bases. The germline CDR1 and CDR2 sequences are MNHEY and SVGEGT. The junction had 6 bases not matched to a gene; V was cut back by 4 bases and J by 0 bases. The CDR3 is made up of 16 amino acids. CDR3 coding DNA: TGTGCCAGCAGTTTCCGGGACAGCTATAGCAATCAGCCCCAGCATTTT. It translates to CASSFRDSYSNQPQHF.

The chain joins TRBV7-9 to TRBJ2-1; TRBD1 matches 10 bases. Trimming took 6 bases from V and 10 from J; bases not matched to a gene: 18. Germline assignment: CDR1 SEHNR and CDR2 FQNEAQ (reference sequence). This CDR3 region has 17 residues. The CDR3 reads CASRHETGGNLRDEQFF. The DNA for the CDR3 is TGTGCCAGCAGACACGAGACAGGGGGCAACCTACGTGACGAGCAGTTCTTC. Full variable domain (remainder filled in from reference TRBV7-9 and TRBJ2-1): DTGVSQNPRHKITKRGQNVTFRCDPISEHNRLYWYRQTLGQGPEFLTYFQNEAQLEKSRLLSDRFSAERPKGSFSTLEIQRTEQGDSAMYLCASRHETGGNLRDEQFFGPGTRLTVL.

This rearrangement joins TRBV12-3 or TRBV12-4 to TRBJ1-1; 8 bases fit TRBD1. The CDR3 sequence is 15 residues long. J lost 4 bases, V lost 5 bases, and 9 bases had no gene match. The chain's CDR3 is CASSPGQGRSTEAFF. As DNA, the CDR3 is TGTGCCAGCAGTCCCGGACAGGGTCGGAGCACTGAAGCTTTCTTT.

This clonotype has only one observation. The chain links TRBV6-4 to TRBJ2-1, with 11 bases matching TRBD2. This CDR3 has 15 amino acids. The J segment lost 6 bases and the V segment lost 3 bases, leaving 4 bases of the junction unmatched. Germline loops: CDR1 MRHNA, CDR2 SNTAGT. CDR3 nucleotide sequence: TGTGCCAGCAGTGAACTAGCGGGAGAGGGCAATGAGCAGTTCTTC. Its translation is CASSELAGEGNEQFF.

The rearrangement links TRBV28 to TRBJ2-5; D is uncertain. The CDR3 has 15 residues. V gave up 3 bases and J gave up 2 bases, with 13 bases separating them. Germline V gene sequence: CDR1 MDHEN, CDR2 SYDVKM. Here the CDR3 DNA reads TGTGCCAGCAGTTTTTTTCTCGGCAGTCAAGAGACCCAGTACTTC. It translates to CASSFFLGSQETQYF.

The rearrangement joins TRBV29-1 to TRBJ2-3, with TRBD1 identical over 9 bases. This CDR3 spans 14 amino acids. V lost 4 bases to trimming and J lost 9 bases; unmatched junction nucleotides: 11. Germline assignment: CDR1 SQVTM and CDR2 ANQGSEA. Written as DNA, the CDR3 is TGCAGCGTTGGGGGACAGGGACAAGTTGGAACGCAGTATTTT. Protein: CSVGGQGQVGTQYF.